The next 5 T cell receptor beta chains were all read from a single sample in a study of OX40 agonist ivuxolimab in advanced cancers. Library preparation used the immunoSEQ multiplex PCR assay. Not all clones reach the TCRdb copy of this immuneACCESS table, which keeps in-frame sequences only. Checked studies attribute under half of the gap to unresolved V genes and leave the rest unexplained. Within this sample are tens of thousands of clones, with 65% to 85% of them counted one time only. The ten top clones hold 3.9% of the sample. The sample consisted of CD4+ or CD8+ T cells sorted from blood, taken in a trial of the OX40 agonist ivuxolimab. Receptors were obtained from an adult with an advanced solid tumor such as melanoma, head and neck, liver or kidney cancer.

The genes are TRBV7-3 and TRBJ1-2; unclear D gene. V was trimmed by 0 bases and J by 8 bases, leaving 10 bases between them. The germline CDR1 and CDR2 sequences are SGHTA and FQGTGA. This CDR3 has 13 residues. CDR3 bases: TGTGCCAGCAGCTTAACGGGAACTATCGGCTACACCTTC. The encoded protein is CASSLTGTIGYTF.

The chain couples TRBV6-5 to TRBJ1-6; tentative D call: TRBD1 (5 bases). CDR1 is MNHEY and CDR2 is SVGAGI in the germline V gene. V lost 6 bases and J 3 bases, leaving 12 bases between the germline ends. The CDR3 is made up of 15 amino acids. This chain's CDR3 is CASSYGQIYNSPLHF. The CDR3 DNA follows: TGTGCCAGCAGCTACGGACAAATCTATAATTCACCCCTCCACTTT.

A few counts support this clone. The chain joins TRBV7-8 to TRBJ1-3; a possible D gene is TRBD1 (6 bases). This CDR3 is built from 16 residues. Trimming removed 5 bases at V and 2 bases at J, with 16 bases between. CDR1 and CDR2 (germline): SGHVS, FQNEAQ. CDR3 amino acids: CASSPHRVPPGNTIYF. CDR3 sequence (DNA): TGTGCCAGCAGCCCTCACAGGGTACCCCCTGGAAACACCATATATTTT.

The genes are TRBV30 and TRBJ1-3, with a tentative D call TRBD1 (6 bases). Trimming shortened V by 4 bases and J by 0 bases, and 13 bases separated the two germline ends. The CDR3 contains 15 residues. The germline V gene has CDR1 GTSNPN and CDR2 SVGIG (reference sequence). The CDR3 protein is CAWTKQGFSGNTIYF. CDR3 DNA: TGTGCCTGGACGAAACAGGGCTTCTCTGGAAACACCATATATTTT.

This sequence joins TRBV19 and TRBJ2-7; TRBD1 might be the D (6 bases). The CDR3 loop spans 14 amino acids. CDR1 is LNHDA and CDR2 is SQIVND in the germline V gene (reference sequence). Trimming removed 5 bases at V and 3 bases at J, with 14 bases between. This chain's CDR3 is CASSGSGQLYEQYF. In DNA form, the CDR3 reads TGTGCCAGTAGTGGGTCGGGACAACTCTACGAGCAGTACTTC.